This T cell receptor beta chain is drawn from a study of T cell changes during pregnancy in multiple sclerosis. The V segment lost 5 bases and the J segment 4 bases; nucleotides outside the gene matches: 6. The germline CDR1 and CDR2 sequences are MDHEN and SYDVKM. The CDR3 has 15 amino acids. Sequenced by immunoSEQ multiplex PCR; TCRdb stores in-frame clones only, minus some. The repertoire consists of 64,000 or so clones, with about 92% occurring once and the leading ten covering around 2.3%. J is TRBJ2-1 and V is TRBV28; 9 bases map to TRBD2. Sequencing was performed on peripheral blood, taken in the first trimester of pregnancy. The source of this sequence is a female donor with multiple sclerosis, enrolled in a pregnancy study. The CDR3 bases are TGTGCCAGCAGTAATAGCGGGAGTTGGTACAATGAGCAGTTCTTC. It is translated as CASSNSGSWYNEQFF.